The clone carrying this T cell receptor beta chain occurred many times. Its specificity is unknown. V was trimmed by 2 bases and J by 6 bases, leaving 6 bases between them. There are 12 residues in the CDR3. Germline loops: CDR1 SGHVS, CDR2 FNYEAQ. This specimen comes from a study of human T cells and chemical hapten exposure. Study-level findings and limits: TCRs at high frequency, those above 1 in 1000, did not change with DPC sensitization.

The library labeled individual cDNA molecules by adding unique molecular identifiers to them. In the authors' methods: Between 23,224 and 690,600 TCRs appeared in each sample, and the median stood at roughly 100,000. TCRdb used MiXCR to reprocess the 5' RACE reads, holding one entry per CDR3 protein. The V and J calls, along with clone size, are taken from TCRdb and not from the paper's own processing. The sample consists of over 70,000 distinct CDR3 sequences, roughly 15% of them appearing once. Blood, whole and unfractionated, served as the source for total RNA extraction. The chain carries TRBV7-6 and TRBJ2-3; no firm D call. This clonotype was sampled from a female donor in good health. CDR3 coding DNA: TGTGCCAGCAGCTTATTTTCCGATACGCAGTATTTT. Translation gives CASSLFSDTQYF.